This entry is about one TCR beta chain. What it binds is not known. The data were taken from a study of T cells in localized non-small cell lung cancer. Study outcomes and limitations: Researchers found a median around 57 of the top 100 tumor clones in adjacent lung.

The germline V gene has CDR1 SGHVS and CDR2 FQNEAQ. The CDR3 spans 18 residues. The germline V and J ends were trimmed by 5 bases and 2 bases, with 22 bases remaining between them. The assay was immunoSEQ multiplex PCR, and TCRdb's table has in-frame clones only and misses some. This sample has approximately 20,000 clones, with about 80% found just once. J is TRBJ1-5 and V is TRBV7-8; D ambiguous. The sequencing here drew on peripheral blood, taken before any cancer treatment. This sequence was found in a man aged 35 to 69 with stage I lung adenocarcinoma. The CDR3 nucleotides are TGTGCCAGCAGCCCGCGACCCCCGACACCACGGGGCAATCAGCCCCAGCATTTT. Translating gives CASSPRPPTPRGNQPQHF.